This T cell receptor beta chain was captured in a study of beta chain features in type 1 diabetes (dated by TCRdb to between 2017 and 2018). Context from the whole study: Mean age, gender distribution, total cell number and subset yield were not different between patients and healthy donors. The study compared the TCRB repertoires of sorted circulating CD4+ T cell subsets in recently diagnosed type 1 diabetes patients with those in matched healthy donors. Whereas all 28 donors provided naive and central memory subsets, regulatory and stem cell-like memory subsets were isolated from just 8 patients and roughly 8 healthy donors. A total of approximately 100 million sorted cells were examined across all samples, and the number of cells per subset was strongly correlated with RNA yield.

Overall study outcomes, separate from this receptor: At VDJ recombination sites, patients with type 1 diabetes made fewer insertions and deleted more nucleotides, a pattern implying thymic rearrangement abnormalities. A moderate but significant shortening of TCRB CDR3 length was observed in type 1 diabetes patients in all four CD4+ subsets. Naive, central memory and regulatory TCRB repertoires appeared to be more similar among patients than among healthy donors. PCR might favor shorter templates, but patient and control samples were amplified and corrected together, so any skew would affect both groups equally. Because cDNA was sequenced instead of genomic DNA, activated cells with high expression could be over-represented, although the groups did not differ in activation or CD3 levels. Because small numbers of individuals were included in the HLA sub-analyses, any influence of HLA type on TCRB rearrangement was left unresolved.

This clone occurred a few times. Its cognate antigen has yet to be identified. Per-base qualities were not stored, and no clone one base away is much larger. Each donor gave one peripheral blood draw, averaging approximately 0.12 L, which was collected into heparinised tubes. Naive, central memory, regulatory and stem cell-like memory CD4+ T cells were sorted on a BD FACSAria II using a panel including CD45RO, CCR7, CD25, CD127, CD95 and CD27. Purity was above 95% for every sorted population. PBMCs were isolated immediately by Lymphoprep density gradient centrifugation and stained directly without culture. To minimize batch effects, samples were stained and sorted in pairs, one healthy donor with one patient per experiment. The High Capacity cDNA Reverse Transcription Kit was used to reverse transcribe all of the isolated RNA, meaning that expressed TCRB transcripts were what got sequenced. Deep immunoSEQ sequencing was applied to naive, central memory and regulatory T cell samples, giving an average of roughly 3.6 million total reads per sample. Sorted cells were lysed in RLT buffer, and RNA was extracted using DNase-treated RNeasy Micro or Mini kits according to cell number. Each cell subset was processed on its own to prevent cross-contamination, while patient and healthy donor samples were processed together. Using the immunoSEQ multiplex PCR, TCRB sequences were amplified from cDNA into 87-bp fragments spanning the CDR3 region. The amplicons were sequenced using the Illumina HiSeq platform. The study's processing was this. PCR bias was computationally corrected using synthetic template baselines, reads within Hamming distance 2 were collapsed, and singletons that could not be merged were discarded. By aligning reads against IMGT, V, D and J genes, CDR3 length, and insertions or deletions at six rearrangement sites were assigned. Within each subset, clonotype counts were normalized to sorted cell number, after which true diversity and Gini coefficients were computed with the tcR R package. The overlap coefficient, calculated on TCRB nucleotide sequences, was used to quantify repertoire sharing. Out-of-frame TCRB sequences from naive cells were analyzed as a proxy for the pre-selection repertoire. TCRdb took over this immuneACCESS table, retaining in-frame rearrangements with V and J assigned. Such tables are incomplete; in checked studies, under half of the missing clones stem from an unresolved V gene, and the remainder is unexplained. V and J calls and clone size are given by that table; D and trimming were obtained from the DNA. For this sample the table gives about 330,000 clones, of which about 10% were detected only once. Over 0.015% of the sample belongs to the ten largest clones.

The CDR3 sequence holds 15 residues, the cysteine and phenylalanine included. The DNA shown is the 45-base CDR3, in frame from base 1. The germline V gene encodes CDR1 MRHNA and CDR2 SNTAGT. Germline trimming amounts to 2 bases on V and 3 bases on J, with 6 as the count of junction bases outside the gene matches. This TCR was sampled from a woman in her twenties or thirties in good health. The sample taken for sequencing was naive CD4+ T cells from blood. This specimen's cell subset or site label, interpreted: true naive CD4+ T cells. The chain links TRBV6-4 with TRBJ1-2, with 7 bases matching TRBD1. The sequenced DNA is TGTGCCAGCAGTGACCAGGACAGGCCTCACTATGGCTACACCTTC. It specifies CASSDQDRPHYGYTF.